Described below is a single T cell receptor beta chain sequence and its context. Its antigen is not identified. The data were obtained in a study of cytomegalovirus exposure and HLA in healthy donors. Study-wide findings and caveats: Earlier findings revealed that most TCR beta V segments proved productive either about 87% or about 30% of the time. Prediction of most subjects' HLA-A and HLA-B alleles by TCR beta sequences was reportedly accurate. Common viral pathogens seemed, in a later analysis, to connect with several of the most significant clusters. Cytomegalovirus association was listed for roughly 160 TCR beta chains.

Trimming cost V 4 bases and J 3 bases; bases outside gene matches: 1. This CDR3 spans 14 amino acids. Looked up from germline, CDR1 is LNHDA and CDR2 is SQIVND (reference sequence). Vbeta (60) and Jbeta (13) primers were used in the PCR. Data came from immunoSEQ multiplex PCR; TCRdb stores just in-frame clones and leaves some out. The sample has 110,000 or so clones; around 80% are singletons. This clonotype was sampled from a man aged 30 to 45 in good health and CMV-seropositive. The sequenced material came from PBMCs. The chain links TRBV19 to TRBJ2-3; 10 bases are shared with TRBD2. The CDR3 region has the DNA TGTGCCAGTAGTACTAGCGGGGGTACAGATACGCAGTATTTT. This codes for CASSTSGGTDTQYF.